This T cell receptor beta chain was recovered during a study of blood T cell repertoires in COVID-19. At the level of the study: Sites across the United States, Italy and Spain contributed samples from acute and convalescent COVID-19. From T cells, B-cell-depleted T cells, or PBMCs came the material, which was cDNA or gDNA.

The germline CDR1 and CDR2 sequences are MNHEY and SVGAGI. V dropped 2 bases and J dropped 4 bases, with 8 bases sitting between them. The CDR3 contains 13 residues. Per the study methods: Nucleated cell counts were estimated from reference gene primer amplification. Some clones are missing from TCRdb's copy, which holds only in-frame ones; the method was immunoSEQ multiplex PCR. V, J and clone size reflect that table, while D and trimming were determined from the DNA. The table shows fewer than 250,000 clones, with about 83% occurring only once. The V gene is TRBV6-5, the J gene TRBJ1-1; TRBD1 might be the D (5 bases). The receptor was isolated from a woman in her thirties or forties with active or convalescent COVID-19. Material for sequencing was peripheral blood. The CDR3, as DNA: TGTGCCAGCAGTTACGGGAGGGGCACTGAAGCTTTCTTT. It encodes CASSYGRGTEAFF.